This T cell receptor beta chain was obtained from a study of control samples from healthy donors and cancer patients (dated by TCRdb to about 2020). As to this clone: It lacks a known antigen. No much larger clone exists at a distance of one base, and base qualities are not known.

The library was generated by the immunoSEQ multiplex PCR assay. In its TCRdb copy, this immuneACCESS table keeps in-frame sequences only and misses some clones. Where compared with another copy, unresolved V genes explain less than half of these, and the others have no known cause. A total of some 74,000 clones appear in this sample, about 83% of them only once. About 15% of the sample is in the top ten clones. The CDR3, from cysteine to phenylalanine, totals 16 residues. Just CDR3 DNA is preserved here, 48 bases in frame from base 1. Compared with germline, V lacks 0 bases and J lacks 6 bases; bases without a gene match: 1. Sequences KGHSH (CDR1) and LQKENI (CDR2) are obtained from the germline V gene.

This TCR was sampled from a man aged 55 to 69 in good health. Specimen: blood. The sequence joins TRBV18 to TRBJ2-1; 14 central bases correspond to TRBD2. The CDR3 protein is CASSPPGLAGVNEQFF. In nucleotides, the sequence is TGTGCCAGCTCACCACCGGGACTAGCGGGAGTCAATGAGCAGTTCTTC.